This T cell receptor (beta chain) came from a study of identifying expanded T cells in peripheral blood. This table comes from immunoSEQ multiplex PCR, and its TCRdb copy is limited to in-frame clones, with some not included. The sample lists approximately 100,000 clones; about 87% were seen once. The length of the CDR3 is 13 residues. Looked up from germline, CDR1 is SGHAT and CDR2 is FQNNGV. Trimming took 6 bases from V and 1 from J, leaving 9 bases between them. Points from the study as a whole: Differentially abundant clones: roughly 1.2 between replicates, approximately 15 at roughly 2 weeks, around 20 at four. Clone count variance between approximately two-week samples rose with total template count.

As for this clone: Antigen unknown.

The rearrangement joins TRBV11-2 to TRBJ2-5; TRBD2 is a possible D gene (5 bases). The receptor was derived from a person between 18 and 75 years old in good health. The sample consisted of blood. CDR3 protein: CASRRATQETQYF. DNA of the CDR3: TGTGCCAGCAGGCGGGCCACCCAAGAGACCCAGTACTTC.